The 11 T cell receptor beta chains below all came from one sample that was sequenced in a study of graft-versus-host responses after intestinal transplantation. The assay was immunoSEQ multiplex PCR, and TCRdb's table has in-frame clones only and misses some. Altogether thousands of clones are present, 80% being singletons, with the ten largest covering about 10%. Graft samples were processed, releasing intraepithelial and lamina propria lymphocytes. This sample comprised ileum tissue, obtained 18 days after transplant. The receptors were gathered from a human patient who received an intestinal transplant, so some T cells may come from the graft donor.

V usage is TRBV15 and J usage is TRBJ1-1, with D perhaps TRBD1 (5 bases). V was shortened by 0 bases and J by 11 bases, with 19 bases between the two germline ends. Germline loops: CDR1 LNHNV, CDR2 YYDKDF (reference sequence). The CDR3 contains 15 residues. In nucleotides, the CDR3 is TGTGCCACCAGCAGAGATAAGGGACGGGCTCGACATGCTTTCTTT. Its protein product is CATSRDKGRARHAFF.

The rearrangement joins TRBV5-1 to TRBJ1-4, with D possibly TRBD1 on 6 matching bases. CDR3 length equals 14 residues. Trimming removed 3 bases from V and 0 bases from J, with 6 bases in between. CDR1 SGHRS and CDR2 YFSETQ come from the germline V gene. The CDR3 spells CASSWTATNEKLFF. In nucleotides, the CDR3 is TGCGCCAGCAGCTGGACAGCAACTAATGAAAAACTGTTTTTT.

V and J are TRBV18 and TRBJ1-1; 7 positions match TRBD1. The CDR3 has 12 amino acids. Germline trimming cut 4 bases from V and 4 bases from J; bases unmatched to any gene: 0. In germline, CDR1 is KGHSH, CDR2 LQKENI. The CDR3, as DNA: TGTGCCAGCTCACAGGGGGCCACTGAAGCTTTCTTT. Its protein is CASSQGATEAFF.

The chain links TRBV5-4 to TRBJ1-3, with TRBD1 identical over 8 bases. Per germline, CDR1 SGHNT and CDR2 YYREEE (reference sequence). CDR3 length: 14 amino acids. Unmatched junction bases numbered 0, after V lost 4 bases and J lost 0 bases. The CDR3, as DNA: TGTGCCAGCAGCACAGGGGGCTCTGGAAACACCATATATTTT. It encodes CASSTGGSGNTIYF.

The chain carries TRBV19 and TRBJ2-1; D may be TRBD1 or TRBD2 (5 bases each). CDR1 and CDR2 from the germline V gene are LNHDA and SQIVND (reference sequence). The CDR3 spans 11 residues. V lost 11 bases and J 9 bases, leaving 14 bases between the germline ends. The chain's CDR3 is CASWGSAEQFF. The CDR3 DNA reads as TGTGCCTCATGGGGGAGTGCTGAGCAGTTCTTC.

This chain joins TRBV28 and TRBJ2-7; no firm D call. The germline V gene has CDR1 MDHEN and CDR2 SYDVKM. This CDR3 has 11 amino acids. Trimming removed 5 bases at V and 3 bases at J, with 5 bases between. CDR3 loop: CASSPGYEQYF. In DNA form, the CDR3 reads TGTGCCAGCAGTCCCGGCTACGAGCAGTACTTC.

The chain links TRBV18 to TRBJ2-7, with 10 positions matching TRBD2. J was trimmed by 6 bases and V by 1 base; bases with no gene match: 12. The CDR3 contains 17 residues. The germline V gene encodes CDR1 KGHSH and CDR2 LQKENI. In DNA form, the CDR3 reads TGTGCCAGCTCACCACTTGTAGCCGGCCTAGCGGGGGTCGAGCAGTACTTC. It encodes CASSPLVAGLAGVEQYF.

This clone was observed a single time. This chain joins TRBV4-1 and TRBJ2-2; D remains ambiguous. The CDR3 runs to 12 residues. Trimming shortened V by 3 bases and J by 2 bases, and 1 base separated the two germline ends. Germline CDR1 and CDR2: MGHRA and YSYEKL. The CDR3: CASSHNTGELFF. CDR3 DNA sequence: TGCGCCAGCAGCCACAACACCGGGGAGCTGTTTTTT.

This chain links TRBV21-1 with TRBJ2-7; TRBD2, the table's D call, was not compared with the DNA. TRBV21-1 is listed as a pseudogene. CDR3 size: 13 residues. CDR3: CASSKAGGYEQYF. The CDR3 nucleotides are TGTGCCAGCAGCAAAGCGGGAGGCTACGAGCAGTACTTC.

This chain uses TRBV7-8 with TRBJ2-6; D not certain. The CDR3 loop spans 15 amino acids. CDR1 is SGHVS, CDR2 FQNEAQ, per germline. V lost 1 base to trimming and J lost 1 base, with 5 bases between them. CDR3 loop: CASSLVGSGANVLTF. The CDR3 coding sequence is TGTGCCAGCAGCTTAGTGGGGTCTGGGGCCAACGTCCTGACTTTC.

For the CDR3, the DNA is TGTGCCAGTAGTATAGATGGGGGACGCAACACCGGGGAGCTGTTTTTT. Its protein product is CASSIDGGRNTGELFF. The V and J genes are TRBV19 and TRBJ2-2, with D perhaps assigned TRBD1 or TRBD2 (5 bases each). Germline-derived CDR1 and CDR2 are LNHDA and SQIVND (reference sequence). This CDR3 region has 16 residues. The V end was cut by 0 bases, the J end by 2 bases, with 10 bases between. Complete variable domain (other parts from reference TRBV19 and TRBJ2-2): DGGITQSPKYLFRKEGQNVTLSCEQNLNHDAMYWYRQDPGQGLRLIYYSQIVNDFQKGDIAEGYSVSREKKESFPLTVTSAQKNPTAFYLCASSIDGGRNTGELFFGEGSRLTVL.